One and the same sample provided the 32 T cell receptor beta chains below, sequenced in a study of T cell changes during pregnancy in multiple sclerosis. Some clones are missing from TCRdb's copy, which holds only in-frame ones; the method was immunoSEQ multiplex PCR. This sample carries fewer than 45,000 clones, about nine tenths of them seen once, and the ten largest clones take around 0.47%. The input for sequencing was CD4+ T cells from peripheral blood mononuclear cells, taken in the second trimester of pregnancy. These receptors were obtained from a female donor in good health, enrolled as a control in a pregnancy study.

This clone was recorded once. The chain recombines TRBV11-2 with TRBJ2-1, with 7 bases matching TRBD1. CDR1 is SGHAT and CDR2 is FQNNGV in the germline V gene. The CDR3 is made up of 14 amino acids. Trimming cost V 10 bases and J 9 bases; bases outside gene matches: 15. The CDR3: CATRQGRGPGEQFF. In DNA form, the CDR3 reads TGTGCCACCCGACAGGGAAGGGGGCCCGGTGAGCAGTTCTTC. Looking up the rest from reference TRBV11-2 and TRBJ2-1 gives the full variable domain: EAGVAQSPRYKIIEKRQSVAFWCNPISGHATLYWYQQILGQGPKLLIQFQNNGVVDDSQLPKDRFSAERLKGVDSTLKIQPAKLEDSAVYLCATRQGRGPGEQFFGPGTRLTVL.

The chain is built from TRBV5-5 and TRBJ2-1; 9 nucleotides line up with TRBD1. The CDR3 is made up of 17 amino acids. CDR1 is SGHKS and CDR2 is YYEKEE in the germline V gene (reference sequence). Germline trimming cut 4 bases from V and 3 bases from J; bases unmatched to any gene: 11. The CDR3 protein is CASSRGQGNRRYNEQFF. The CDR3, as DNA: TGTGCCAGCAGCCGGGGACAGGGTAACCGTCGCTACAATGAGCAGTTCTTC.

The chain carries TRBV6-1 and TRBJ2-3, with D possibly TRBD1 on 6 matching bases. The V gene lost 7 bases and the J gene lost 2 bases, with 16 bases spanning the gap. Germline assignment: CDR1 MNHNS and CDR2 SASEGT. There are 15 residues in the CDR3. As DNA, the CDR3 is TGTGCCAGCAAGGCAGGGGTAGGGATCACAGATACGCAGTATTTT. It specifies CASKAGVGITDTQYF.

This CDR3 is CASSLVGEAFF. CDR3 DNA: TGTGCCAGCAGCTTAGTCGGGGAAGCTTTCTTT. This chain connects TRBV7-9 to TRBJ1-1; no reliable D call. Trimming removed 1 base from V and 8 bases from J, with 5 bases in between. Germline V gene data show CDR1 as SEHNR and CDR2 as FQNEAQ (reference sequence). CDR3 length: 11 amino acids.

The chain employs TRBV5-1 and TRBJ1-4; unclear D gene. Germline V gene lookup returns CDR1 SGHRS and CDR2 YFSETQ. The CDR3 runs to 15 residues. The V and J ends lost 0 bases and 2 bases respectively, with 8 bases between them. CDR3 in DNA: TGCGCCAGCAGCTTGGCCGGGAGTACTAATGAAAAACTGTTTTTT. This encodes CASSLAGSTNEKLFF.

This clone was seen a handful of times. This chain connects TRBV5-6 to TRBJ2-7; 9 bases map to TRBD2. Germline lookup yields CDR1 SGHDT and CDR2 YYEEEE. V lost 0 bases, J lost 0 bases, and 7 bases stayed unmatched. The CDR3 is 17 amino acids. CDR3 protein: CASSLAGSRGGSYEQYF. The CDR3, as DNA: TGTGCCAGCAGCTTGGCCGGTTCGCGGGGGGGCTCCTACGAGCAGTACTTC.

This clone showed up just a few times. J is TRBJ2-2 and V is TRBV7-9; 7 nucleotides line up with TRBD1. J was trimmed by 2 bases and V by 1 base; bases with no gene match: 4. Germline CDR1 and CDR2: SEHNR and FQNEAQ (reference sequence). CDR3 length: 16 amino acids. The CDR3 sequence is CASSLGDRRNTGELFF. The CDR3, as DNA: TGTGCCAGCAGCTTAGGGGACAGACGCAACACCGGGGAGCTGTTTTTT.

A single count supports this clone. This chain uses TRBV11-3 with TRBJ1-1, with TRBD1 identical over 7 bases. The CDR3 is made up of 15 amino acids. Germline loops: CDR1 SGHNT, CDR2 YENEEA. Trimming cost V 2 bases and J 11 bases; bases outside gene matches: 14. The CDR3 sequence is CASSLRGGLGQKAFF. In nucleotides, the CDR3 is TGTGCCAGCAGCTTACGGGGGGGCCTGGGACAGAAGGCTTTCTTT.

This rearrangement joins TRBV28 to TRBJ2-7; D uncertain. Trimming left V 3 bases short and J 6 bases short, with 3 bases between. The V gene's germline CDR1 is MDHEN and CDR2 SYDVKM. This CDR3 region has 10 residues. The CDR3 region is CASSLREQYF. CDR3 coding DNA: TGTGCCAGCAGTTTGCGCGAGCAGTACTTC.

The J gene is TRBJ2-2, the V gene TRBV19, with TRBD2 matching 8 bases. V lost 5 bases to trimming and J lost 5 bases; unmatched junction nucleotides: 7. This CDR3 has 15 residues. The germline CDR1 and CDR2 sequences are LNHDA and SQIVND (reference sequence). CDR3 bases: TGTGCCAGTAGTCTCAGCGGGAGTATGACCGGGGAGCTGTTTTTT. It codes for CASSLSGSMTGELFF. The complete variable domain, with remaining parts taken from reference TRBV19 and TRBJ2-2, reads DGGITQSPKYLFRKEGQNVTLSCEQNLNHDAMYWYRQDPGQGLRLIYYSQIVNDFQKGDIAEGYSVSREKKESFPLTVTSAQKNPTAFYLCASSLSGSMTGELFFGEGSRLTVL.

The chain joins TRBV2 to TRBJ2-2; D is undetermined. Germline assignment: CDR1 SNHLY and CDR2 FYNNEI. The CDR3 covers 12 residues. The V end was cut by 7 bases, the J end by 2 bases, with 5 bases between. This chain's CDR3 is CASIINTGELFF. CDR3 nucleotides: TGTGCCAGCATTATTAACACCGGGGAGCTGTTTTTT.

The CDR3 loop is CASSLEYQGTYEQYF. The CDR3, as DNA: TGTGCCAGCAGTTTAGAATACCAGGGCACCTACGAGCAGTACTTC. The gene calls are TRBV27 and TRBJ2-7; tentatively, D is TRBD1 (5 bases). Deletions cut 2 bases from V and 2 bases from J, with 13 bases between. The CDR3 loop spans 15 amino acids. Germline-derived CDR1 and CDR2 are MNHEY and SMNVEV (reference sequence).

The chain links TRBV6-5 to TRBJ2-1, with 8 bases aligning to TRBD2. This CDR3 spans 15 amino acids. Trimming took 5 bases from V and 0 from J; bases not matched to a gene: 3. Germline CDR1 MNHEY, CDR2 SVGAGI. The CDR3 DNA is TGTGCCAGCAGTACCGGGACTAGCTCCTACAATGAGCAGTTCTTC. It encodes CASSTGTSSYNEQFF.

The V gene is TRBV4-2, the J gene TRBJ2-7, with TRBD2 identical over 8 bases. The CDR3 is made up of 16 amino acids. Germline loops: CDR1 LGHNA, CDR2 YNFKEQ. Unmatched junction bases numbered 8, after V lost 0 bases and J lost 4 bases. CDR3 nucleotide sequence: TGTGCCAGCAGCCAAGATCCAGCGGGAGATCTTTACGAGCAGTACTTC. Translation: CASSQDPAGDLYEQYF.

The gene calls are TRBV28 and TRBJ2-7, with D uncertain. Between the trimmed V and J ends, which lost 6 bases and 4 bases, there was a span of 22 bases. The CDR3 has 16 residues. Germline CDR1 MDHEN, CDR2 SYDVKM. The chain's CDR3 is CASSEATASSGYEQYF. In DNA form, the CDR3 reads TGTGCCAGCAGCGAGGCGACTGCCAGTAGTGGGTACGAGCAGTACTTC.

The chain combines TRBV7-9 with TRBJ1-3, with 9 bases aligning to TRBD1. With V trimmed by 7 bases and J by 3 bases, 10 bases remained unmatched. The CDR3 is made up of 16 amino acids. Germline V CDR1 and CDR2: SEHNR, FQNEAQ (reference sequence). The CDR3: CASTFSTGGIGNTIYF. The CDR3 nucleotides are TGTGCCAGCACCTTCTCGACAGGGGGAATTGGAAACACCATATATTTT.

The chain carries TRBV2 and TRBJ2-5; 8 bases are a match to TRBD2. With V trimmed by 8 bases and J by 6 bases, 20 bases remained unmatched. The CDR3 has 17 residues. Germline assignment: CDR1 SNHLY and CDR2 FYNNEI. The CDR3, as DNA: TGTGCCAGCGTGGTCGAGGCACTAGCGGCCTTTAGTAAGACCCAGTACTTC. Translated: CASVVEALAAFSKTQYF.

This clone was seen more than once but under ten times. This sequence joins TRBV29-1 and TRBJ1-1; no reliable D call. The CDR3 consists of 12 residues. V lost 6 bases, J lost 5 bases, and 13 bases lay in between. Per germline, CDR1 SQVTM and CDR2 ANQGSEA. The CDR3 reads CSVLPGVTEAFF. The CDR3 coding sequence is TGCAGCGTACTACCCGGGGTTACTGAAGCTTTCTTT.

The gene calls are TRBV11-3 and TRBJ2-5; D possibly corresponds to TRBD1 (6 bases). Trimming cost V 4 bases and J 4 bases, with 13 bases left between them. The CDR3 loop spans 14 amino acids. CDR1 is SGHNT and CDR2 is YENEEA in the germline V gene. CDR3 nucleotide sequence: TGTGCCAGCAGCTCCAAGGGGGTGGGAGAGACCCAGTACTTC. Protein product: CASSSKGVGETQYF.

This chain connects TRBV23-1 to TRBJ2-5, with 10 bases fitting TRBD1. TRBV23-1 is filed as an ORF, its function uncertain. Trimming took 6 bases from V and 4 from J; bases not matched to a gene: 14. The CDR3 is 17 residues long. CDR3: CASRDGGRQGAGETQYF. In DNA form, the CDR3 reads TGCGCCAGCAGAGATGGGGGTCGACAGGGGGCTGGAGAGACCCAGTACTTC.

This chain connects TRBV7-3 to TRBJ1-1; D remains unclear. V was pared by 5 bases and J by 10 bases, with 11 bases between. CDR3 length equals 11 residues. The germline V gene has CDR1 SGHTA and CDR2 FQGTGA. The CDR3 is CASSMGGPAFF. The DNA of the CDR3 is TGTGCCAGCAGCATGGGCGGGCCAGCTTTCTTT.

This sequence joins TRBV19 and TRBJ2-2, with 9 bases that match TRBD2. This CDR3 has 15 residues. V dropped 7 bases and J dropped 6; count of bases not matched to a gene: 9. In germline, CDR1 is LNHDA, CDR2 SQIVND (reference sequence). This CDR3 is CASKGASGTAGELFF. Written as DNA, the CDR3 is TGTGCCAGTAAAGGGGCTAGCGGGACGGCCGGGGAGCTGTTTTTT.

The V gene is TRBV7-9, the J gene TRBJ2-5; 15 nucleotides align to TRBD2. V gave up 4 bases and J gave up 5 bases; unmatched junction bases: 8. The CDR3 runs 17 residues. Germline CDR1 reads SEHNR; CDR2 reads FQNEAQ (reference sequence). The CDR3 spells CASSWGTSGRPGETQYF. The CDR3, as DNA: TGTGCCAGCAGCTGGGGGACTAGCGGGAGGCCGGGGGAGACCCAGTACTTC.

The chain recombines TRBV11-2 with TRBJ2-5; maybe TRBD2 (5 bases). Per germline, CDR1 SGHAT and CDR2 FQNNGV. V was pared by 5 bases and J by 2 bases, with 18 bases between. The CDR3 is 16 residues long. The CDR3 region is CASSPPRSGNQETQYF. CDR3 bases: TGTGCCAGCAGCCCCCCGCGGAGCGGAAATCAAGAGACCCAGTACTTC. Using reference TRBV11-2 and TRBJ2-5 for the parts outside the CDR3, the full variable domain is EAGVAQSPRYKIIEKRQSVAFWCNPISGHATLYWYQQILGQGPKLLIQFQNNGVVDDSQLPKDRFSAERLKGVDSTLKIQPAKLEDSAVYLCASSPPRSGNQETQYFGPGTRLLVL.

J is TRBJ1-2 and V is TRBV7-2; D remains unclear. Germline loops: CDR1 SGHTA, CDR2 FQGNSA. Between the trimmed V and J ends, which lost 3 bases and 4 bases, there was a span of 9 bases. The CDR3 covers 13 residues. DNA of the CDR3: TGTGCCAGCAGCTTGGCGGGAGCCTATGGCTACACCTTC. Amino acids: CASSLAGAYGYTF.

The chain links TRBV11-2 to TRBJ1-1, with 7 bases matching TRBD1. Germline CDR1 and CDR2: SGHAT and FQNNGV. The CDR3 is 14 amino acids. Losses at the gene ends were 1 base for V and 5 bases for J; bases not matched to a gene: 4. This chain's CDR3 is CASSLAARGTEAFF. The CDR3 nucleotides read TGTGCCAGCAGCTTAGCGGCCAGGGGGACTGAAGCTTTCTTT.

The chain employs TRBV7-8 and TRBJ2-5, with a tentative D call TRBD2 (5 bases). From germline, CDR1 is SGHVS and CDR2 FQNEAQ. This CDR3 contains 16 residues. The V gene lost 3 bases and the J gene lost 4 bases, with 18 bases spanning the gap. The CDR3 DNA sequence: TGTGCCAGCAGCTTGTCGAGGGTGATTGGGCGAGAGACCCAGTACTTC. As protein: CASSLSRVIGRETQYF.

The chain is built from TRBV28 and TRBJ2-7; 11 nucleotides align to TRBD1. The germline V gene encodes CDR1 MDHEN and CDR2 SYDVKM. J gave up 2 bases and V 5 bases, and 5 bases lay outside the gene matches. This CDR3 is 15 amino acids long. This CDR3 is CASSPGQGGAYEQYF. The CDR3 coding sequence is TGTGCCAGCAGTCCGGGACAGGGGGGCGCCTACGAGCAGTACTTC.

This chain links TRBV27 with TRBJ2-7, with D tentatively TRBD2 (6 bases). CDR1 is MNHEY, CDR2 SMNVEV, per germline (reference sequence). V dropped 5 bases and J dropped 0 bases, with 17 bases sitting between them. The CDR3 loop spans 16 amino acids. CDR3 sequence (DNA): TGTGCCAGCAGTCCTTGGAGAGGGAGGTACTCCTACGAGCAGTACTTC. Translation: CASSPWRGRYSYEQYF.

The chain is built from TRBV19 and TRBJ2-7; tentatively, D is TRBD1 (6 bases). This CDR3 comprises 12 residues. V gave up 6 bases and J gave up 1 base, with 7 bases separating them. Germline loops: CDR1 LNHDA, CDR2 SQIVND (reference sequence). CDR3 DNA: TGTGCCAGTAGCGACAGGTCCTACGAGCAGTACTTC. Protein product: CASSDRSYEQYF.

V and J are TRBV6-6 and TRBJ2-2; 11 nucleotides agree with TRBD2. V was clipped by 7 bases and J by 4 bases; unmatched bases: 2. The CDR3 sequence is 14 residues long. The germline V gene encodes CDR1 MNHNY and CDR2 SVGAGI (reference sequence). Written as DNA, the CDR3 is TGTGCCAGCACCGGGACTAGCGGCACCGGGGAGCTGTTTTTT. Its translation is CASTGTSGTGELFF.

The chain carries TRBV2 and TRBJ2-6; tentative D call: TRBD1 (6 bases). Trimming removed 7 bases from V and 0 bases from J, with 13 bases in between. The germline CDR1 and CDR2 sequences are SNHLY and FYNNEI. The CDR3 runs to 16 residues. The CDR3 region is CASMGHRASGANVLTF. The CDR3 DNA sequence: TGTGCCAGCATGGGCCACAGGGCCTCTGGGGCCAACGTCCTGACTTTC.